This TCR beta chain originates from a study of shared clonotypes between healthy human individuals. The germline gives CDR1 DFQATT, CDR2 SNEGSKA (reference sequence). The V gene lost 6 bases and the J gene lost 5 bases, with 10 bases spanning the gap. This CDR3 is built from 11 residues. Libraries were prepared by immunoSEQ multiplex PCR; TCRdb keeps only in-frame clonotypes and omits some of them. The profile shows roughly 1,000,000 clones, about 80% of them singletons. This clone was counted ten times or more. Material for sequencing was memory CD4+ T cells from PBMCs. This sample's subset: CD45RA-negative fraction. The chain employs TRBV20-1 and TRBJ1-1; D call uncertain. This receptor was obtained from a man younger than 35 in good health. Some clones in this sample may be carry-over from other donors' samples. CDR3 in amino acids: CSANDNTEAFF. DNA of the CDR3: TGCAGTGCCAACGATAATACTGAAGCTTTCTTT.